This T cell receptor (beta chain) was captured in a study of cytomegalovirus exposure and HLA in healthy donors. General observations from the study: A classifier reportedly called cytomegalovirus status with high sensitivity and specificity. As confirmed in vitro, three CMV-associated chains were specific for CMV antigens. Fewer than 200 TCR beta chains were listed as cytomegalovirus-associated.

Germline assignment: CDR1 SGHNT and CDR2 YYREEE (reference sequence). The CDR3 has 13 amino acids. The V and J ends lost 2 bases and 7 bases respectively, with 12 bases between them. This clone has just a few counts. Its antigen is not identified. TCRdb keeps only in-frame clones here, not all; method: immunoSEQ multiplex PCR. Found here are 150,000 to 200,000 clones, roughly 95% of them singletons; the top ten hold approximately 0.82%. This TCR was recovered from a woman aged 18-30 years in good health and CMV-seronegative. The rearrangement joins TRBV5-4 to TRBJ1-2; weak D call: TRBD1 (6 bases). Sequenced input: PBMCs. In DNA, the CDR3 is TGTGCCAGCAGCTTTACAGGGCGCGCTGGCTACACCTTC. Its translation: CASSFTGRAGYTF.